This T cell receptor (beta chain) was identified in a study of blood T cell repertoires in COVID-19. Study as a whole: The analysed material was cDNA or gDNA that came from T cells, B-cell-depleted T cells, or PBMCs.

The CDR3 runs 14 residues. CDR1 is MNHEY, CDR2 SVGAGI, per germline. The ends lost 6 bases at V and 0 bases at J; junction bases unmatched: 3. Sequencing used immunoSEQ multiplex PCR; TCRdb keeps in-frame clones, though not all of them. The table includes some 450,000 clones, around nine tenths detected once. Seattle enrolled patients during active infection and tracked them longitudinally. The TCR sequence derives from a man aged 18 to 35 with COVID-19, enrolled during active disease. The gene calls are TRBV6-5 and TRBJ2-3; 7 nucleotides align to TRBD2. The sequenced sample consisted of peripheral blood. The CDR3 DNA sequence: TGTGCCAGCAGATCTAGCGGTAGCACAGATACGCAGTATTTT. This gives the protein CASRSSGSTDTQYF.